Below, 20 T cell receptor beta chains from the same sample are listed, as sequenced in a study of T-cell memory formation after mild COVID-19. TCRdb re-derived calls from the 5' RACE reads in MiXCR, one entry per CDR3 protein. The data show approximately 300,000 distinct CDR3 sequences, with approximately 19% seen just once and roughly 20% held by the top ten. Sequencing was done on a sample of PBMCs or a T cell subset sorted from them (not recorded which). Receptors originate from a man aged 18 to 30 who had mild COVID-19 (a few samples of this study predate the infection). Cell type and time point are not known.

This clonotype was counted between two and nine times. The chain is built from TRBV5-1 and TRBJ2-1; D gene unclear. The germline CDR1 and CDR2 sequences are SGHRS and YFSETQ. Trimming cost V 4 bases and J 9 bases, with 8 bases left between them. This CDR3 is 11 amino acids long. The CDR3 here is CASSGMGEQFF. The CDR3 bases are TGCGCCAGCAGCGGAATGGGTGAGCAGTTCTTC.

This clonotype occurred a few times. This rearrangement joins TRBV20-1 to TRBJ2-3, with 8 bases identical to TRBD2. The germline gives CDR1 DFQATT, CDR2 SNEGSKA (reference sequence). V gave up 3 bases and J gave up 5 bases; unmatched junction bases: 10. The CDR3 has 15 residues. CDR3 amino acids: CSASYSGVIEDTQYF. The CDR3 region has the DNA TGCAGTGCTAGCTATAGCGGGGTCATCGAAGATACGCAGTATTTT.

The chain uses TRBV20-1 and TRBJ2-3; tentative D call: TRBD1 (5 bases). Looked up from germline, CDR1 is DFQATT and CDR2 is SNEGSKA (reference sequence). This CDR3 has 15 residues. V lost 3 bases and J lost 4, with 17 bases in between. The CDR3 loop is CSASRWGGAADTQYF. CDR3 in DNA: TGCAGTGCTAGTAGGTGGGGTGGGGCCGCAGATACGCAGTATTTT.

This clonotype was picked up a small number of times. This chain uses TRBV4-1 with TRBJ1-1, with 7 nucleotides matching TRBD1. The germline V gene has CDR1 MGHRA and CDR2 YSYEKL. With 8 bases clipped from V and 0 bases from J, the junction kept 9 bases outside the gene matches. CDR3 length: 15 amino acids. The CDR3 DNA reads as TGCGCCAGCCGAGGATCAGGGGGACTGAACACTGAAGCTTTCTTT. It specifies CASRGSGGLNTEAFF.

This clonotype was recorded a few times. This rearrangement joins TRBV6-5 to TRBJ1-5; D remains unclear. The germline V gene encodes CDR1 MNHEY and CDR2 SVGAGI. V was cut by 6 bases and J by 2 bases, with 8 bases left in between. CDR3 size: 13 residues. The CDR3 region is CASSHWGNQPQHF. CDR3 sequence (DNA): TGTGCCAGCAGCCACTGGGGCAATCAGCCCCAGCATTTT.

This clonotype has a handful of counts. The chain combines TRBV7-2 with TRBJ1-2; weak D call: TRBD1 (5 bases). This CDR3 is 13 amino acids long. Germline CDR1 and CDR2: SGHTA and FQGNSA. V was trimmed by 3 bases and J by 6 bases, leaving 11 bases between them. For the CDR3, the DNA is TGTGCCAGCAGCTTTGCCCCCAGGGATGGCTACACCTTC. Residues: CASSFAPRDGYTF.

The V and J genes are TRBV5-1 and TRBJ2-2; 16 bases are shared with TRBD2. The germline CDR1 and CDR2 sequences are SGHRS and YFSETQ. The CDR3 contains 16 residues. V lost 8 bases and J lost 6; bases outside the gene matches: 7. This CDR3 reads CASTGTSGGAAGELFF. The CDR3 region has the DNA TGCGCCAGTACCGGGACTAGCGGGGGGGCCGCCGGGGAGCTGTTTTTT. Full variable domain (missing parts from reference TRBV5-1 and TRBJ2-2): KAGVTQTPRYLIKTRGQQVTLSCSPISGHRSVSWYQQTPGQGLQFLFEYFSETQRNKGNFPGRFSGRQFSNSRSEMNVSTLELGDSALYLCASTGTSGGAAGELFFGEGSRLTVL.

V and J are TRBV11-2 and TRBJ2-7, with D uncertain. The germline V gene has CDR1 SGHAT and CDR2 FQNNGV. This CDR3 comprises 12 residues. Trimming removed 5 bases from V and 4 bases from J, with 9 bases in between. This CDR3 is CASSPARYEQYF. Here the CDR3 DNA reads TGTGCCAGCAGCCCCGCGCGATACGAGCAGTACTTC.

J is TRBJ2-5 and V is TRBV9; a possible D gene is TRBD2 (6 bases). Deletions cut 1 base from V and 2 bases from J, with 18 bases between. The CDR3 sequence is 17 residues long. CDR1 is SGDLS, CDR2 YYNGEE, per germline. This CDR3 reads CASSVRGLPGPQETQYF. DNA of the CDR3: TGTGCCAGCAGCGTACGGGGACTTCCCGGCCCTCAAGAGACCCAGTACTTC.

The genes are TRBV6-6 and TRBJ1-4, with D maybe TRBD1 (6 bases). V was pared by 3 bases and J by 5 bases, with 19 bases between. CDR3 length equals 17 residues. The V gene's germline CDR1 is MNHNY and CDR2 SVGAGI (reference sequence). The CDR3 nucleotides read TGTGCCAGCAGTTATAGGACAGTCTCAGTCAGCAATGAAAAACTGTTTTTT. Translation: CASSYRTVSVSNEKLFF.

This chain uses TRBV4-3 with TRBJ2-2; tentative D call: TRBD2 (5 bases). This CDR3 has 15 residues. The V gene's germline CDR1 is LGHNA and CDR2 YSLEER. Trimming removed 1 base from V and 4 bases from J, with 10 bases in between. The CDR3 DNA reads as TGCGCCAGCAGCCAAGTGGCGGGTCCCACCGGGGAGCTGTTTTTT. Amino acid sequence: CASSQVAGPTGELFF.

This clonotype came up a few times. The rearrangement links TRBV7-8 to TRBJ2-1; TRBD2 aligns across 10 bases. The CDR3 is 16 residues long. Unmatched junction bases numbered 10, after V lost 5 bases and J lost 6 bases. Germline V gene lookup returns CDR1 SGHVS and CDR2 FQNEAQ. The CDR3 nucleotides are TGTGCCAGCAGCGTAGAACTAGCGGGGTTGATCAATGAGCAGTTCTTC. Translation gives CASSVELAGLINEQFF.

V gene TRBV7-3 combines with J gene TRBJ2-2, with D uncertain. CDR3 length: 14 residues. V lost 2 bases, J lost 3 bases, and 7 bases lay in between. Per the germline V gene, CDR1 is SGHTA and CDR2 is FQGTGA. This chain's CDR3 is CASSLDSHTGELFF. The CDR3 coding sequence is TGTGCCAGCAGCTTAGACTCCCACACCGGGGAGCTGTTTTTT.

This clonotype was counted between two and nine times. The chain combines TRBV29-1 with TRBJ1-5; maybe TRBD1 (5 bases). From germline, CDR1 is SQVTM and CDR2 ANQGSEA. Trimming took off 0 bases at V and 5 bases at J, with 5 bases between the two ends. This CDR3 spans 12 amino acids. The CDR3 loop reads CSVEEGDQPQHF. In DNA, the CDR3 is TGCAGCGTTGAAGAAGGGGATCAGCCCCAGCATTTT.

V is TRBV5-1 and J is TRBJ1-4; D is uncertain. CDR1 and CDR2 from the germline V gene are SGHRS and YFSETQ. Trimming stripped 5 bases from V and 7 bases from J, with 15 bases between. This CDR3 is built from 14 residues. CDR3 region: CASRRSGVGEKLFF. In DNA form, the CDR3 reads TGCGCCAGCAGGCGGAGCGGGGTCGGTGAAAAACTGTTTTTT.

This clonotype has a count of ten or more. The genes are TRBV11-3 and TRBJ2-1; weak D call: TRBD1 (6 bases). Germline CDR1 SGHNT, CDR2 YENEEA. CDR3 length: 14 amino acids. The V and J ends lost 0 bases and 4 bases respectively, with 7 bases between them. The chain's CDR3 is CASSLEGAYNEQFF. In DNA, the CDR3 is TGTGCCAGCAGCTTAGAGGGGGCTTACAATGAGCAGTTCTTC.

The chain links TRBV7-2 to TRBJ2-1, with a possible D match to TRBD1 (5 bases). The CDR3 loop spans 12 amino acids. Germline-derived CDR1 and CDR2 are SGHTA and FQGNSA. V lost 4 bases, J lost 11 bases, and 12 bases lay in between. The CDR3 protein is CASSSTVAKQFF. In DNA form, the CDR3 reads TGTGCCAGCAGCTCGACAGTGGCAAAGCAGTTCTTC.

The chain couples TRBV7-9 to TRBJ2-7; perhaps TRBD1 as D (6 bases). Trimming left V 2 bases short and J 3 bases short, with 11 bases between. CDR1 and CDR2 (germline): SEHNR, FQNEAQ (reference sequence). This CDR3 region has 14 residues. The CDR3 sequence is CASSLLTGGYEQYV. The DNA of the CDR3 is TGTGCCAGCAGCTTATTGACAGGTGGCTACGAGCAGTACGTC.

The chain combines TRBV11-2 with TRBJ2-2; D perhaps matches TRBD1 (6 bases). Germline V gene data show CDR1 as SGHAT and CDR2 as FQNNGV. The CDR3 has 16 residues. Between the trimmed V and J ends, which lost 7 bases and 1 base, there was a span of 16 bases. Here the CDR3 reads CASNYAGEGNTGELFF. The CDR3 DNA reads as TGTGCCAGCAACTACGCAGGGGAAGGGAACACCGGGGAGCTGTTTTTT.

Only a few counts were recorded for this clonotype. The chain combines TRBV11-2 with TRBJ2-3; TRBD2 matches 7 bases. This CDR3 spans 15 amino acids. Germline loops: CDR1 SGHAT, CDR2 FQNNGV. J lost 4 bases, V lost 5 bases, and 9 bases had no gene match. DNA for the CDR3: TGTGCCAGCAGCACCAGTGGGAGGGCCCCAGATACGCAGTATTTT. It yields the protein CASSTSGRAPDTQYF.